This T cell receptor beta chain came from a study of identical twins. This CDR3 comprises 15 residues. Losses at the gene ends were 2 bases for V and 5 bases for J; bases not matched to a gene: 6. CDR1 and CDR2 (germline): MNHEY, SVGAGI. The table lists this clonotype with a few counts. TCRdb fed the 5' RACE reads into MiXCR, producing one record per CDR3 protein. The sample holds hundreds of thousands of distinct CDR3 sequences, approximately 7% seen once. These data were also filed under a second study, of yellow fever vaccine responses in identical twins. That work states: Twins' vaccine T cell response reportedly seemed partly convergent, partly personalized.

The sequence derives from a woman between 18 and 29 years old in good health. The sequencing input was memory (CD45RO+) T cells sorted from blood. This chain links TRBV6-5 with TRBJ2-1; TRBD1 matches 7 bases. The CDR3 is CASSYLTTGNNEQFF. The CDR3 nucleotides are TGTGCCAGCAGTTACCTGACGACAGGGAACAATGAGCAGTTCTTC.